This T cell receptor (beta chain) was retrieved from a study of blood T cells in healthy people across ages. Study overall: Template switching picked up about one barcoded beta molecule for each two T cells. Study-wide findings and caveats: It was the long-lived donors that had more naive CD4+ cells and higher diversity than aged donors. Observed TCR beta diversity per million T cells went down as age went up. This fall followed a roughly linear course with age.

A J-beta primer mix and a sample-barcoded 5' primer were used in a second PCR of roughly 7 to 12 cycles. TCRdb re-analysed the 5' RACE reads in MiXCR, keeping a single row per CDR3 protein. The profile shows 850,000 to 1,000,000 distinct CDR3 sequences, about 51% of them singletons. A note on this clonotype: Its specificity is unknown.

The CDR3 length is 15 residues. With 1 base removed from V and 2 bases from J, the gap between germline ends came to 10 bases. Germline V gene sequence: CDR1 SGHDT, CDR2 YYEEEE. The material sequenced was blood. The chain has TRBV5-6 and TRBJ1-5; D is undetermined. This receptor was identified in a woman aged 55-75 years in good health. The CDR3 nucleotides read TGTGCCAGCAGCTTGTTTTTGGGAGGCAATCAGCCCCAGCATTTT. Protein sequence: CASSLFLGGNQPQHF.